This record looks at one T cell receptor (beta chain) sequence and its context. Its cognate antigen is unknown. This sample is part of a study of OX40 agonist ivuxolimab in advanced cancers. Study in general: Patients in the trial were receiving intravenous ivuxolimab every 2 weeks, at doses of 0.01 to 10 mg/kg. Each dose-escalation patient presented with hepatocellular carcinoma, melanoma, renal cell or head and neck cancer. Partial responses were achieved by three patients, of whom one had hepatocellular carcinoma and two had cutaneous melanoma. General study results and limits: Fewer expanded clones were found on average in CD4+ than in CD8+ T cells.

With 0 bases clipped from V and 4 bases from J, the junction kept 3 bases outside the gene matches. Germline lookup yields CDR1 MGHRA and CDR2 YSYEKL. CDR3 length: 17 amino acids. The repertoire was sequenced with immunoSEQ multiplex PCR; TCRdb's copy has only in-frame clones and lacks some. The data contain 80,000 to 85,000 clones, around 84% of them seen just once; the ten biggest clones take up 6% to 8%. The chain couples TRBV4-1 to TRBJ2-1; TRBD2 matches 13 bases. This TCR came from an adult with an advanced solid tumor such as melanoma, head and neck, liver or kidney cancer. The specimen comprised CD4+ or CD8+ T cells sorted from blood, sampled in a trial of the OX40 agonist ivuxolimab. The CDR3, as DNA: TGCGCCAGCAGCCAAGAACTAGCGGGGGGGGAATACAATGAGCAGTTCTTC. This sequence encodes CASSQELAGGEYNEQFF.